A selection of T cell receptor beta chains follows, all from one sample in a study of blood T cell repertoires in COVID-19. The method was immunoSEQ multiplex PCR; TCRdb's version includes in-frame clones alone and lacks a portion of them. Of fewer than 450,000 clones listed, about nine tenths are singletons. Sequencing input: PBMCs or T cells enriched from blood (not recorded which). The origin of the receptors is a man younger than 35 who had recovered from COVID-19. The CDR3 runs from the conserved cysteine through the conserved F or W. A D gene is named only where the DNA matches it firmly. Clone size appears in some rows only: once, few, many, or a class for an expanded clone.

D: TRBD1
size: NA
V: TRBV27
J: TRBJ1-4
CDR3: CASRRIVQGAPNEKLFF
DNA: TGTGCCAGCAGGAGGATAGTACAGGGGGCACCTAATGAAAAACTGTTTTTT

D: NA
size: NA
V: TRBV18
J: TRBJ1-6
CDR3: CASSPPGGDNSPLHF
DNA: TGTGCCAGCTCACCACCGGGAGGGGACAATTCACCCCTCCACTTT

D: TRBD2
size: NA
V: TRBV2
J: TRBJ2-1
CDR3: CASTYQAGSGNEQFF
DNA: TGTGCCAGCACATATCAAGCGGGGAGCGGTAATGAGCAGTTCTTC

D: NA
size: NA
V: TRBV5-1
J: TRBJ2-7
CDR3: CASSLRQGHEQYF
DNA: TGCGCCAGCAGCTTGCGGCAGGGCCACGAGCAGTACTTC

D: TRBD1
size: NA
V: TRBV5-1
J: TRBJ1-2
CDR3: CASRPSGGAANYGYTF
DNA: TGCGCCAGCAGGCCGTCAGGGGGCGCCGCTAACTATGGCTACACCTTC

D: NA
size: NA
V: TRBV5-1
J: TRBJ1-5
CDR3: CASSQDSAASNQPQHF
DNA: TGCGCCAGCAGTCAGGACAGTGCGGCTAGCAATCAGCCCCAGCATTTT

D: NA
size: NA
V: TRBV16
J: TRBJ1-1
CDR3: CASSQGSSGTEAFF
DNA: TGTGCCAGCAGCCAAGGGTCCTCAGGGACTGAAGCTTTCTTT

D: TRBD1
size: NA
V: TRBV27
J: TRBJ1-1
CDR3: CASSSRQGVNTEAFF
DNA: TGTGCCAGCAGTTCTCGACAGGGAGTGAACACTGAAGCTTTCTTT

D: TRBD2
size: NA
V: TRBV28
J: TRBJ2-7
CDR3: CASSVGRVSEQYF
DNA: TGTGCCAGCAGCGTCGGGAGGGTTAGCGAGCAGTACTTC

D: TRBD1
size: NA
V: TRBV11-2
J: TRBJ1-1
CDR3: CASSPGQAGWGLDTEAFF
DNA: TGTGCCAGCAGCCCGGGACAGGCGGGGTGGGGGCTGGACACTGAAGCTTTCTTT

D: TRBD1
size: NA
V: TRBV29-1
J: TRBJ2-5
CDR3: CSVGGTGSETQYF
DNA: TGCAGCGTTGGCGGGACAGGGTCCGAGACCCAGTACTTC

D: NA
size: NA
V: TRBV6-1
J: TRBJ1-1
CDR3: CASSEAGSGTHTAFF
DNA: TGTGCCAGCAGTGAAGCTGGGTCCGGGACACATACAGCTTTCTTT

D: NA
size: NA
V: TRBV19
J: TRBJ2-1
CDR3: CASSPYPPLATVVEQFF
DNA: TGTGCCAGTAGTCCATATCCCCCCCTAGCTACCGTTGTGGAGCAGTTCTTC

D: TRBD1
size: NA
V: TRBV5-1
J: TRBJ2-2
CDR3: CASTDRVDTGELFF
DNA: TGCGCCAGCACGGACAGGGTCGACACCGGGGAGCTGTTTTTT

D: NA
size: NA
V: TRBV20-1
J: TRBJ1-3
CDR3: CSASLMGGLRNTIYF
DNA: TGCAGTGCTAGTCTTATGGGGGGATTACGGAACACCATATATTTT

D: NA
size: NA
V: TRBV28
J: TRBJ1-2
CDR3: CASRREEGYTF
DNA: TGTGCCAGCAGAAGGGAGGAGGGCTACACCTTC

D: NA
size: NA
V: TRBV3-1/TRBV3-2
J: TRBJ1-4
CDR3: CASSRTGVTNEKLFF
DNA: TGTGCCAGCAGCCGTACAGGAGTAACTAATGAAAAACTGTTTTTT

D: TRBD1
size: NA
V: TRBV18
J: TRBJ1-2
CDR3: CASSPLSTGKYGYTF
DNA: TGTGCCAGCTCACCATTATCGACAGGGAAGTATGGCTACACCTTC

D: TRBD1
size: NA
V: TRBV12-3/TRBV12-4
J: TRBJ1-2
CDR3: CASSLGRQGGYTF
DNA: TGTGCCAGCAGTCTAGGACGACAGGGGGGCTACACCTTC

D: NA
size: NA
V: TRBV28
J: TRBJ2-7
CDR3: CASSFPGSASYEQYF
DNA: TGTGCCAGCAGTTTTCCCGGGTCAGCCTCCTACGAGCAGTACTTC

D: NA
size: NA
V: TRBV2
J: TRBJ2-1
CDR3: CASSDLWEHEQFF
DNA: TGTGCCAGCAGTGACCTGTGGGAGCATGAGCAGTTCTTC

D: NA
size: NA
V: TRBV5-6
J: TRBJ1-2
CDR3: CASSLAAGFGGYTF
DNA: TGTGCCAGCAGCTTGGCAGCAGGATTTGGTGGCTACACCTTC

D: TRBD1
size: NA
V: TRBV5-5
J: TRBJ2-6
CDR3: CASSGDRAGANVLTF
DNA: TGTGCCAGCAGTGGGGACAGGGCTGGGGCCAACGTCCTGACTTTC

D: NA
size: NA
V: TRBV11-2
J: TRBJ2-1
CDR3: CASSFDKAENSYNEQFF
DNA: TGTGCCAGCAGCTTCGACAAAGCGGAAAACTCCTACAATGAGCAGTTCTTC

D: TRBD2
size: NA
V: TRBV28
J: TRBJ2-1
CDR3: CASSPLLAGSYNEQFF
DNA: TGTGCCAGCAGCCCCTTACTAGCGGGATCCTACAATGAGCAGTTCTTC

D: TRBD2
size: NA
V: TRBV18
J: TRBJ2-1
CDR3: CASSLRLAGAYNEQFF
DNA: TGTGCCAGCTCACTTAGACTAGCGGGAGCCTACAATGAGCAGTTCTTC

D: NA
size: NA
V: TRBV7-9
J: TRBJ1-1
CDR3: CASSPGRERTEAFF
DNA: TGTGCCAGCAGCCCGGGACGGGAGAGGACTGAAGCTTTCTTT

D: NA
size: few
V: TRBV6-5
J: TRBJ1-2
CDR3: CASSYRLGGFYGYTF
DNA: TGTGCCAGCAGTTACCGGCTGGGAGGGTTCTATGGCTACACCTTC

D: NA
size: NA
V: TRBV9
J: TRBJ2-2
CDR3: CASSVGAGLNTGELFF
DNA: TGTGCCAGCAGCGTAGGGGCAGGACTTAACACCGGGGAGCTGTTTTTT

D: NA
size: NA
V: TRBV7-8
J: TRBJ2-7
CDR3: CASSSHFDTHYEQYF
DNA: TGTGCCAGCAGTTCACACTTTGACACCCACTACGAGCAGTACTTC

D: TRBD2
size: NA
V: TRBV19
J: TRBJ2-2
CDR3: CASGGRATGELFF
DNA: TGTGCCAGTGGCGGGAGGGCCACCGGGGAGCTGTTTTTT

D: TRBD1
size: NA
V: TRBV15
J: TRBJ1-2
CDR3: CATSRDREMGGYTF
DNA: TGTGCCACCAGCAGGGACAGGGAGATGGGTGGCTACACCTTC

D: TRBD1
size: once
V: TRBV19
J: TRBJ2-5
CDR3: CASSIGTGEWETQYF
DNA: TGTGCCAGTAGTATTGGGACAGGGGAGTGGGAGACCCAGTACTTC